What follows are 6 T cell receptor beta chains derived from one specimen sequenced in a study of T cells in women clearing cervical HPV infection (dated by TCRdb to the late 2010s). The library was generated by the immunoSEQ multiplex PCR assay. The source is immuneACCESS, and TCRdb retained only in-frame sequences with V and J called. Part of the clones is not carried over; for the studies checked, unresolved V genes explain less than half of this, and the remainder is unexplained. The table kept for this sample lists around 19,000 clones. The ten most abundant clones make up under 8.5% of the sample. Sequencing was performed on blood buffy coat. All receptors derive from a woman between 18 and 70 years old with a cervical HPV16 infection that either progressed to CIN3+ or cleared (not recorded which).

About this clone: The read halts 3 residues ahead of the CDR3 end, with the missing end drawn from the germline J gene. The V and J genes are TRBV16 and TRBJ2-4; the D is unclear. This CDR3 contains 14 residues. CDR1 is KGHSY, CDR2 FQNENV, per germline. Trimming took 0 bases from V and 4 from J, leaving 7 bases between them. The covered CDR3 bases are TGTGCCAGCAGCCAATCTGGCAGTAAAAACATT. It encodes CASSQSGSKNI. The CDR3 in its entirety is CASSQSGSKNIQYF.

Worth noting for this clone: The DNA ends 3 residues before the CDR3 does, and the rest of the CDR3 is filled in from the germline J gene. The J gene is TRBJ2-2, the V gene TRBV7-9, with 14 bases identical to TRBD2. Germline V gene lookup returns CDR1 SEHNR and CDR2 FQNEAQ (reference sequence). J lost 4 bases, V lost 5 bases, and 0 bases had no gene match. The CDR3 totals 15 residues. CDR3 DNA (partial): TGTGCCAGCAGCGGGACTAGCGGGAGCACCGGGGAG. It specifies CASSGTSGSTGE. The full CDR3 reads CASSGTSGSTGELFF.

In the case of this clone: The read ends 3 residues before the CDR3 terminus; that terminus is restored from the germline J gene. The V call is TRBV5-6, the J call TRBJ2-1; D may be TRBD1 (6 bases). The germline gives CDR1 SGHDT, CDR2 YYEEEE. V was shortened by 2 bases and J by 9 bases, with 9 bases between the two germline ends. The CDR3 covers 12 residues. The CDR3 sequence: CASSLGGIEQFF. Partial CDR3 DNA: TGTGCCAGCAGCTTAGGGGGTATTGAG.

With respect to this clone: The read ends 3 residues early relative to the CDR3; the germline J gene fills the gap. The chain is built from TRBV9 and TRBJ2-3, with TRBD2 identical over 8 bases. The V segment lost 0 bases and the J segment 1 base; nucleotides outside the gene matches: 4. CDR1 and CDR2 (germline): SGDLS, YYNGEE. The CDR3 is 16 amino acids. The sequenced part of the CDR3 DNA is TGTGCCAGCAGCGTAGGGCCGGGAGGGGGCACAGATACG. The encoded protein is CASSVGPGGGTDT. The entire CDR3 reads CASSVGPGGGTDTQYF.

About this clone itself: The sequenced fragment ends 3 residues before the CDR3 boundary, so the rest is inferred from the germline J gene. This chain links TRBV7-3 with TRBJ2-2; TRBD2 might be the D (6 bases). This CDR3 is built from 16 residues. Per germline, CDR1 SGHTA and CDR2 FQGTGA. V lost 2 bases and J lost 7, with 17 bases in between. The sequenced part of the CDR3 DNA is TGTGCCAGCAGCTTAGAGTATCGGGATAGCGGCGGGGAG. It translates to CASSLEYRDSGGE. The CDR3 in full is CASSLEYRDSGGELFF.

Concerning this clone itself: The missing CDR3 end, 3 residues past where the read stops, is filled in from the germline J gene. This chain joins TRBV19 and TRBJ1-4, with D tentatively TRBD1 (6 bases). The length of the CDR3 is 14 residues. The V end lost 5 bases, the J end lost 8 bases, and 15 bases lay between the germline ends. Germline loops: CDR1 LNHDA, CDR2 SQIVND (reference sequence). CDR3 DNA, as far as it was read: TGTGCCAGTAGTGGACCAGGGGATCGGGAAAAA. It codes for CASSGPGDREK. The complete CDR3 reads CASSGPGDREKLFF.